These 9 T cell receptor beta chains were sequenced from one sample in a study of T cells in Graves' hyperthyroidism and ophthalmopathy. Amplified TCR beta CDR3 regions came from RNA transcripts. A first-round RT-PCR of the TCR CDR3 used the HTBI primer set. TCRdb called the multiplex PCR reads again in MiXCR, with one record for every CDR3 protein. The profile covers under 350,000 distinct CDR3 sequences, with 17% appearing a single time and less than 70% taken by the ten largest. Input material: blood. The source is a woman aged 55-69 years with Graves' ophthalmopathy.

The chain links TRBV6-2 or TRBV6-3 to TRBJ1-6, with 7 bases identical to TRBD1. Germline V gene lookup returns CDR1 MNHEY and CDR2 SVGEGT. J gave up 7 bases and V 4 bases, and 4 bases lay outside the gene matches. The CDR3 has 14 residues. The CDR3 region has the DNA TGTGCCAGCAGTTTTGGACAGGCCAATTCACCCCTCCACTTT. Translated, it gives CASSFGQANSPLHF.

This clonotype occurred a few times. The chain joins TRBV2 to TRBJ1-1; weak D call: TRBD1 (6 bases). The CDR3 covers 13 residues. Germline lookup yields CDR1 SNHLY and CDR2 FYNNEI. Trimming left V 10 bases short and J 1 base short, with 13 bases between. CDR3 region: CATQTRGNTEAFF. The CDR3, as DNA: TGTGCCACCCAGACCAGGGGGAACACTGAAGCTTTCTTT.

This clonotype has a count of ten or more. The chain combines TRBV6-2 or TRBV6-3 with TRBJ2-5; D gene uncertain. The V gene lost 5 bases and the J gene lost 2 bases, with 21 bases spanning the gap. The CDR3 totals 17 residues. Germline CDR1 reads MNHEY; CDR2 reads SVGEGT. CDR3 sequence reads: CASSPKMDGSYQETQYF. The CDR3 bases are TGTGCCAGCAGTCCGAAAATGGACGGGTCGTATCAAGAGACCCAGTACTTC.

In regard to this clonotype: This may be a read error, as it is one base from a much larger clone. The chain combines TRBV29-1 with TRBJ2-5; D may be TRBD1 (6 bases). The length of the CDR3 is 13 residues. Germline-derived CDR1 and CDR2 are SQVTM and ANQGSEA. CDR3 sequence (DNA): TGCAGCGTTGACAGGGGTTATCAAGAGGCCCAGTACTTC. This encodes CSVDRGYQEAQYF.

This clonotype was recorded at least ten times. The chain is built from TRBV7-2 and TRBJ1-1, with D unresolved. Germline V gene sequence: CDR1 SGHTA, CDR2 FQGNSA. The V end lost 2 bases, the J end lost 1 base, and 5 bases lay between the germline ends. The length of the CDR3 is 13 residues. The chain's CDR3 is CASSLHRNTEAFF. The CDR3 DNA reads TGTGCCAGCAGCTTACACAGGAACACTGAAGCTTTCTTT.

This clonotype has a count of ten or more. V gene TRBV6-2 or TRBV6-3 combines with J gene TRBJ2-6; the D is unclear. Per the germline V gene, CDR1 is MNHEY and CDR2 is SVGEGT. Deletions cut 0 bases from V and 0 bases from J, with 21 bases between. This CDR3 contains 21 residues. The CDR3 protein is CASSYSMGGRTQRSGANVLTF. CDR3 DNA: TGTGCCAGCAGTTACTCTATGGGTGGTAGGACCCAACGCTCTGGGGCCAACGTCCTGACTTTC.

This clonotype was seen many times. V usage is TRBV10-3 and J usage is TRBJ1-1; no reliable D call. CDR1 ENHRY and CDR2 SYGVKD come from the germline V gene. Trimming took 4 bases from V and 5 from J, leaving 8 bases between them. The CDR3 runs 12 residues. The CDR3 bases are TGTGCCATCAGTGCGAAAACGACTGAAGCTTTCTTT. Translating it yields CAISAKTTEAFF.

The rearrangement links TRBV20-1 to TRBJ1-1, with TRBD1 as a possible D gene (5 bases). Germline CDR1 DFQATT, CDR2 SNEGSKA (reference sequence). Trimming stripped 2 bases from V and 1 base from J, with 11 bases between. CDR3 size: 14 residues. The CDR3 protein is CSARRGSGNTEAFF. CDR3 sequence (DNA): TGCAGTGCTAGACGGGGGAGTGGGAACACTGAAGCTTTCTTT.

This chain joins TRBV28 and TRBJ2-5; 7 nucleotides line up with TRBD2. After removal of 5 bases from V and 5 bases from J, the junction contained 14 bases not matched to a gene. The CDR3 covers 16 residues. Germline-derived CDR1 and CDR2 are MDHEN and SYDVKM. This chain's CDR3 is CASSLAGGRAVETQYF. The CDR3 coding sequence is TGTGCCAGCAGTCTAGCTGGTGGGAGGGCCGTTGAGACCCAGTACTTC.